This T cell receptor beta chain was found in a study of cytomegalovirus exposure and HLA in healthy donors. Primers for the PCR totalled 60 Vbeta and 13 Jbeta. Only in-frame clones appear in the TCRdb table, and some are missing; sequencing was by immunoSEQ multiplex PCR. The sample yields some 130,000 clones, around 79% seen once. V gave up 2 bases and J gave up 6 bases, with 13 bases separating them. Germline CDR1 reads MDHEN; CDR2 reads SYDVKM. The CDR3 extends over 14 amino acids. The chain links TRBV28 to TRBJ1-1; D not certain. The sequencing sample was made of PBMCs. The receptor's source is a woman aged 45-60 years in good health and CMV-seropositive. The CDR3: CASSLLGEWSEAFF. The CDR3, as DNA: TGTGCCAGCAGTTTACTCGGGGAATGGTCTGAAGCTTTCTTT.